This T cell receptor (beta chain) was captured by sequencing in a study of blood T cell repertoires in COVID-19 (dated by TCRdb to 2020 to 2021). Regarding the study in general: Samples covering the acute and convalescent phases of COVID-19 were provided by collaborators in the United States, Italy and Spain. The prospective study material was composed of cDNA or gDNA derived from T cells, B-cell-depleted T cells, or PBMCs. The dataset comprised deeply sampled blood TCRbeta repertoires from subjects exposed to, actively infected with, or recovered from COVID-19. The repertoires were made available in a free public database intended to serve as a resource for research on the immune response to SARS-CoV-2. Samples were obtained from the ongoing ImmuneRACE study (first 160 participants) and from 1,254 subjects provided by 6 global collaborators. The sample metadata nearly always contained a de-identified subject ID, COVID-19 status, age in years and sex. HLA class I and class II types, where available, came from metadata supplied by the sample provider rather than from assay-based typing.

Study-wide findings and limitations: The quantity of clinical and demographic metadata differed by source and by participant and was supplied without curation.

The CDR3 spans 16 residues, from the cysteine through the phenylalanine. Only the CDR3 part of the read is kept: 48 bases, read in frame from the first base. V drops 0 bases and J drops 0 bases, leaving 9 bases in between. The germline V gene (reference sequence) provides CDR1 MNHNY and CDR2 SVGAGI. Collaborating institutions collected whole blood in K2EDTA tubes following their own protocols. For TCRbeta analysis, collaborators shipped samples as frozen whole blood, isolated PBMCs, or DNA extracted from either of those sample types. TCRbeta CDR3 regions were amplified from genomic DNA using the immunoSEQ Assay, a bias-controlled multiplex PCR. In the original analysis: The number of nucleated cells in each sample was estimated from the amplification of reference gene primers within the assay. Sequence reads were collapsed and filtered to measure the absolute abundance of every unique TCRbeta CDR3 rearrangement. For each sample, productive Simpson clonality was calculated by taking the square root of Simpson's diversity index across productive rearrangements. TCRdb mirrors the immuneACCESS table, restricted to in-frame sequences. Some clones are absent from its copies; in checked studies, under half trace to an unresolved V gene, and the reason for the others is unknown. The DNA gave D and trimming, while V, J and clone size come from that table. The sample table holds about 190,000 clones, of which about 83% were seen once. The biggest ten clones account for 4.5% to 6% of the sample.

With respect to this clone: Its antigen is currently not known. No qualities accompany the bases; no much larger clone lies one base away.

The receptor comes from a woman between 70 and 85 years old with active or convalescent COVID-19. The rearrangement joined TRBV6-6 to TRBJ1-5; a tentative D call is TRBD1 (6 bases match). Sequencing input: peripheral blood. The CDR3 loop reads CASSYSRQASNQPQHF. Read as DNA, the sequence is TGTGCCAGCAGTTACTCCAGACAGGCTAGCAATCAGCCCCAGCATTTT.